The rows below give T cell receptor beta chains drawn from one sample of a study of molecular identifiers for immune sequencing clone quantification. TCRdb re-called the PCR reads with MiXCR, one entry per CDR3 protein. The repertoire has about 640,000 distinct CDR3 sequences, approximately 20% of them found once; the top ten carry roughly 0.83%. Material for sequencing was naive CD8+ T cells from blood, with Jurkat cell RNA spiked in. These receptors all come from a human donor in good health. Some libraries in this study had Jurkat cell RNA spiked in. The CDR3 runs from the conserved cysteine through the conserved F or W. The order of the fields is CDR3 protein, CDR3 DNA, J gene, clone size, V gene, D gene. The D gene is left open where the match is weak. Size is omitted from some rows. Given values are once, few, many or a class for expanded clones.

CDR3aa: CASSMTNYQETQYF
CDR3nt: TGCGCCAGCAGCATGACAAACTACCAAGAGACCCAGTACTTC
j_gene: TRBJ2-5
abundance: many
v_gene: TRBV5-1
d_gene: .

CDR3aa: CAGSLKSGGAKNIQYF
CDR3nt: TGTGCCGGCAGCTTAAAGAGCGGGGGGGCCAAAAACATTCAGTACTTC
j_gene: TRBJ2-4
abundance: .
v_gene: TRBV7-3
d_gene: TRBD2

CDR3aa: CASSLEQAFGELFF
CDR3nt: TGCGCCAGCAGCTTGGAGCAGGCCTTCGGGGAGCTGTTTTTT
j_gene: TRBJ2-2
abundance: .
v_gene: TRBV5-1
d_gene: .

CDR3aa: CASSLLGGNSNQPQHF
CDR3nt: TGTGCCAGCAGCTTATTAGGAGGGAATAGCAATCAGCCCCAGCATTTT
j_gene: TRBJ1-5
abundance: many
v_gene: TRBV7-8
d_gene: .

CDR3aa: CASSSTGDPTDTQYF
CDR3nt: TGTGCCAGCAGCTCTACAGGGGACCCCACAGATACGCAGTATTTT
j_gene: TRBJ2-3
abundance: many
v_gene: TRBV7-9
d_gene: TRBD1

CDR3aa: CASSTLAGRDYEQYF
CDR3nt: TGTGCCAGTAGTACACTAGCGGGGCGAGACTACGAGCAGTACTTC
j_gene: TRBJ2-7
abundance: .
v_gene: TRBV19
d_gene: TRBD2

CDR3aa: CASSLAGTGGRETQYF
CDR3nt: TGTGCCAGCAGCTTAGCCGGGACAGGGGGTCGAGAGACCCAGTACTTC
j_gene: TRBJ2-5
abundance: many
v_gene: TRBV7-2
d_gene: TRBD1

CDR3aa: CASSLTSRRQPQHF
CDR3nt: TGTGCCAGCAGTTTAACAAGTCGGCGGCAGCCCCAGCATTTT
j_gene: TRBJ1-5
abundance: many
v_gene: TRBV12-3/TRBV12-4
d_gene: .

CDR3aa: CASSLGGKGAYEQYF
CDR3nt: TGTGCCAGCAGCTTAGGGGGGAAGGGGGCCTACGAGCAGTACTTC
j_gene: TRBJ2-7
abundance: many
v_gene: TRBV7-8
d_gene: .

CDR3aa: CASSFNIGLSYRPTNEKLFF
CDR3nt: TGTGCCAGCAGCTTTAATATAGGGCTGTCCTACAGGCCAACTAATGAAAAACTGTTTTTT
j_gene: TRBJ1-4
abundance: many
v_gene: TRBV5-8
d_gene: .

CDR3aa: CASSTKAGGSSYEQYF
CDR3nt: TGTGCCAGCAGTACGAAAGCGGGGGGAAGCTCCTACGAGCAGTACTTC
j_gene: TRBJ2-7
abundance: many
v_gene: TRBV7-9
d_gene: TRBD2

CDR3aa: CASAHRGAGRFMNTEAFF
CDR3nt: TGTGCCAGCGCCCACCGTGGGGCAGGAAGGTTTATGAACACTGAAGCTTTCTTT
j_gene: TRBJ1-1
abundance: many
v_gene: TRBV19
d_gene: .

CDR3aa: CASSPPLRDRENTEAFF
CDR3nt: TGTGCCAGCAGCCCGCCCCTCCGGGACAGAGAGAACACTGAAGCTTTCTTT
j_gene: TRBJ1-1
abundance: .
v_gene: TRBV7-9
d_gene: TRBD1

CDR3aa: CASRDFWASYNEQFF
CDR3nt: TGCGCCAGCAGGGACTTCTGGGCTTCCTACAATGAGCAGTTCTTC
j_gene: TRBJ2-1
abundance: many
v_gene: TRBV5-1
d_gene: .

CDR3aa: CASSSLDRGAYEQYF
CDR3nt: TGCGCCAGCAGCTCCCTCGACAGGGGCGCCTACGAGCAGTACTTC
j_gene: TRBJ2-7
abundance: many
v_gene: TRBV5-1
d_gene: TRBD1

CDR3aa: CASSLGLAGAETQYF
CDR3nt: TGCGCCAGCAGCTTGGGGCTAGCGGGAGCAGAGACCCAGTACTTC
j_gene: TRBJ2-5
abundance: many
v_gene: TRBV5-1
d_gene: TRBD2

CDR3aa: CASSLEGANSEQFF
CDR3nt: TGTGCCAGCAGCTTGGAGGGGGCTAACAGTGAGCAGTTCTTC
j_gene: TRBJ2-1
abundance: few
v_gene: TRBV5-6
d_gene: TRBD1

CDR3aa: CSVRDVYEQYF
CDR3nt: TGCAGCGTACGGGACGTCTACGAGCAGTACTTC
j_gene: TRBJ2-7
abundance: many
v_gene: TRBV29-1
d_gene: .

CDR3aa: CASSLATRTPGVGEQYF
CDR3nt: TGTGCCAGCAGCTTAGCCACCCGGACACCGGGGGTGGGCGAGCAGTACTTC
j_gene: TRBJ2-7
abundance: .
v_gene: TRBV12-3/TRBV12-4
d_gene: .

CDR3aa: CSVEGEGVEYF
CDR3nt: TGCAGCGTTGAAGGGGAGGGGGTGGAGTACTTC
j_gene: TRBJ2-7
abundance: many
v_gene: TRBV29-1
d_gene: .